This section outlines one TCR beta chain sequence together with its context. Sequenced by immunoSEQ multiplex PCR; TCRdb stores in-frame clones only, minus some. The sample records almost 250,000 clones, about 89% being singletons. This record belongs to a study of blood T cell repertoires in COVID-19. Study overall: Nucleic acid was either cDNA or gDNA, and it came from T cells, B-cell-depleted T cells, or PBMCs.

The CDR3 is 15 amino acids. CDR1 and CDR2 from the germline V gene are GTSNPN and SVGIG (reference sequence). V gave up 4 bases and J gave up 7 bases; unmatched junction bases: 12. The participants were between about 18 and 100 years old and came from some 25 US areas. Assignment of participants to cohorts was predicated upon participant-reported clinical history. The TCR comes from a woman aged 25 to 39 who had recovered from COVID-19. The rearrangement uses TRBV30 and TRBJ2-5, with 10 positions matching TRBD2. Sequenced sample: PBMCs or T cells enriched from blood (not recorded which). CDR3: CAWTLGTSDKGTQYF. CDR3 bases: TGTGCCTGGACCCTCGGGACTAGCGATAAGGGGACCCAGTACTTC.